Detailed here is one T cell receptor (beta chain). Its specificity is not known. These data originate in a study of blood T cells in healthy people across ages. Whole-study findings and limits: The study regarded diversity estimates from one million T cells as underestimates.

Primers used in a second PCR of about 6 to 12 cycles were a sample-barcoded 5' primer and a J-beta primer mix. TCRdb independently ran MiXCR on the 5' RACE reads; one entry per CDR3 protein. The data show about 640,000 distinct CDR3 sequences, with 45% to 65% seen just once and 30% to 45% held by the top ten. The donors, all healthy, were Caucasians living in Russia, aged about 6 to 95. This CDR3 comprises 14 residues. Looked up from germline, CDR1 is MGHRA and CDR2 is YSYEKL. V was pared by 2 bases and J by 7 bases, with 14 bases between. The rearrangement uses TRBV4-1 and TRBJ1-2, with D possibly being TRBD1 (5 bases). The sample taken for sequencing was blood. This clonotype originated in a man in his sixties in good health. The CDR3 loop is CASSQPGTQSGYTF. The CDR3 region has the DNA TGCGCCAGCAGCCAACCTGGGACCCAGTCTGGCTACACCTTC.